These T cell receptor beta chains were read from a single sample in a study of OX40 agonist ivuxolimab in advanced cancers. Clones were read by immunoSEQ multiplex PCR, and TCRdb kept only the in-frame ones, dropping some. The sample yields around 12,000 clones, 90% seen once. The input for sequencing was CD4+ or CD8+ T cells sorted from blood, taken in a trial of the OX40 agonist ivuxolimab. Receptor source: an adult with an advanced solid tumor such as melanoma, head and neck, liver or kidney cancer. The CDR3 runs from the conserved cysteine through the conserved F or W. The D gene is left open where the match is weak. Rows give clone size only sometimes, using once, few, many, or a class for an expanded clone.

TGTGCCAGCAGCCCGGTAGGCATTATCTATGGCTACACCTTC,CASSPVGIIYGYTF,TRBJ1-2,TRBV5-6,.,.
TGTGCCAGTAGCCAGACTAGCGGGGGGGTGAGCTCCTACAATGAGCAGTTCTTC,CASSQTSGGVSSYNEQFF,TRBJ2-1,TRBV19,.,TRBD2
TGTGCCAGCAGCTTGGGCACGACTAGTTTCGGGGAGCAGTACTTC,CASSLGTTSFGEQYF,TRBJ2-7,TRBV5-8,once,.
TGTGCCAGCAGCCAGACTAGCAGAGTCTACAATGAGCAGTTCTTC,CASSQTSRVYNEQFF,TRBJ2-1,TRBV7-6,.,TRBD2
TGCGCCAGCAGCCAAGAAAGGACCGGCAATGAGCAGTTCTTC,CASSQERTGNEQFF,TRBJ2-1,TRBV4-1,few,.
TGTGCCAGCAGCTTAGTCGCAGGGAAGGCAGATACGCAGTATTTT,CASSLVAGKADTQYF,TRBJ2-3,TRBV7-3,.,.
TGCGCCAGCAGGAGGGGCACTGAAGCTTTCTTT,CASRRGTEAFF,TRBJ1-1,TRBV5-1,.,.
TGTGCCAGCAGCTTAGCGTCGGCCAGTCCCTACGAGCAGTACTTC,CASSLASASPYEQYF,TRBJ2-7,TRBV11-3,.,.
TGTGCCAGCAGCGGTGCAGGGGGCTATGAGCAGTTCTTC,CASSGAGGYEQFF,TRBJ2-1,TRBV7-2,.,TRBD1
TGCAGCGTTGATGTTAGGGGACGGGCGAACGAGCAGTACTTC,CSVDVRGRANEQYF,TRBJ2-7,TRBV29-1,.,.
TGTGCCAGCAGCCCGTCACGCGTCCGTCAGCCCCAGCATTTT,CASSPSRVRQPQHF,TRBJ1-5,TRBV4-2,few,.
TGCAGCGTTGAAGATGGGGCTAGCGGGGGAACCCCCGGGGAGCTGTTTTTT,CSVEDGASGGTPGELFF,TRBJ2-2,TRBV29-1,.,TRBD2
TGTGCCAGCAGTGAATTCGGGACAGGGGCTGCACCCCTCCACTTT,CASSEFGTGAAPLHF,TRBJ1-6,TRBV2,.,TRBD1
TGTGCAAGTCGCTTCCGCACTGAGGGGACGGGAGGGGAAACTAATGAAAAACTGTTTTTT,CASRFRTEGTGGETNEKLFF,TRBJ1-4,TRBV12-2,.,.
TGCGCCAGCAGCCTCGGGACAGACGAGCAGTACTTC,CASSLGTDEQYF,TRBJ2-7,TRBV5-1,.,TRBD1
TGCAGCGTCGACTCAGGGAAGGGTGGCTACACCTTC,CSVDSGKGGYTF,TRBJ1-2,TRBV29-1,once,.
TGTGCCAGCAGCTACTCTAGCGGAGAAGAGACCCAGTACTTC,CASSYSSGEETQYF,TRBJ2-5,TRBV11-2,.,TRBD2
TGTGCCAGCAGCCGCGGGACTAGCGGGCTCCGCTCCTACGAGCAGTACTTC,CASSRGTSGLRSYEQYF,TRBJ2-7,TRBV13,.,TRBD2
TGCAGCGTTGGGGGGGGAACCGGGGAGCTGTTTTTT,CSVGGGTGELFF,TRBJ2-2,TRBV29-1,.,TRBD2
TGTGAGAAGTGGGGACTTACCACAGATACGCAGTATTTT,CEKWGLTTDTQYF,TRBJ2-3,TRBV7-8,.,.
TGTGCCAGCAGCCTCCGAGGGAGGGCGGGGGACGAGCAGTACTTC,CASSLRGRAGDEQYF,TRBJ2-7,TRBV4-2,.,TRBD2
TGTGCCAGCAGCATTGAGTGGGACACCTATCAGCCCCAGCATTTT,CASSIEWDTYQPQHF,TRBJ1-5,TRBV5-5,.,.
TGCGCCAGCAGCTTTGGGACAGGAGACGGTCAGCCCCAGCATTTT,CASSFGTGDGQPQHF,TRBJ1-5,TRBV5-1,.,TRBD1
TGTGCCAGCTCGCCAACCGGGACAGGGGTTTACGAGCAGTACTTC,CASSPTGTGVYEQYF,TRBJ2-7,TRBV18,.,TRBD1
TGTGCCAGTTTGATGGACGGCTATGGCTACACCTTC,CASLMDGYGYTF,TRBJ1-2,TRBV6-1,.,.
TGTGCCACCAGCAGCCAGGGCCAAGAGACCCAGTACTTC,CATSSQGQETQYF,TRBJ2-5,TRBV15,.,.
TGCGCCAGCAGCCAAGATTTCCGGTACAGCGCCTATGGCTACACCTTC,CASSQDFRYSAYGYTF,TRBJ1-2,TRBV4-3,.,.
TGTGCCAGCGGGGTCGGGGAGCTGTTTTTT,CASGVGELFF,TRBJ2-2,TRBV5-6,.,.
TGCGCCAGCAGCCAAGAGGGGGTAGCCCTCCGTACAGATACGCAGTATTTT,CASSQEGVALRTDTQYF,TRBJ2-3,TRBV4-3,.,.
TGTGCCAGCAGCTTATCTCACAGGGCCTACGAGCAGTACTTC,CASSLSHRAYEQYF,TRBJ2-7,TRBV11-3,.,.
TGTGCCAGCAGGGGGACCGAATCCTACGAGCAGTACTTC,CASRGTESYEQYF,TRBJ2-7,TRBV2,.,.
TGCGCCAGCAGCCAAGATCTAGCGGGGAATGAGCAGTTCTTC,CASSQDLAGNEQFF,TRBJ2-1,TRBV4-3,.,TRBD2
TGTGCCACCAGCGCTCCGGGAAATGAAAAACTGTTTTTT,CATSAPGNEKLFF,TRBJ1-4,TRBV15,.,.
TGTGCCAGTAGTGGGGGACAGGGGGCACCAGGGGCTAATGAAAAACTGTTTTTT,CASSGGQGAPGANEKLFF,TRBJ1-4,TRBV19,.,TRBD1
TGTGCCACCAGCAGAGGACAGGACAGGGGGCTCCGGCATGGCTACACCTTC,CATSRGQDRGLRHGYTF,TRBJ1-2,TRBV15,.,TRBD1
TGTGCCAGCAGTGCAACGAGAGTGCTCAACACTGAAGCTTTCTTT,CASSATRVLNTEAFF,TRBJ1-1,TRBV6-1,.,.
TGTGCCAGCAGTGGACAGGCCCCACACACAGATACGCAGTATTTT,CASSGQAPHTDTQYF,TRBJ2-3,TRBV28,.,TRBD1
TGTGCCAGCAGCCGGGGGATGAGGTATGAGCAGTTCTTC,CASSRGMRYEQFF,TRBJ2-1,TRBV27,.,.
TGTGCCACCAGCAGAGACCGGGACAACAACAATGAGCAGTTCTTC,CATSRDRDNNNEQFF,TRBJ2-1,TRBV15,.,.
TGTGCCAGCAGACCACAGGGGTGGTATGGCTACACCTTC,CASRPQGWYGYTF,TRBJ1-2,TRBV5-6,.,TRBD1
TGTGCCAGCAGCCAAAATGAAAAACTGTTTTTT,CASSQNEKLFF,TRBJ1-4,TRBV11-2,.,.
TGTGCCAGCAGCCAAGATCTGGGGGCAGGGGCTGAAAAACTGTTTTTT,CASSQDLGAGAEKLFF,TRBJ1-4,TRBV4-2,.,.
TGTGCCAGCAGCTTAGCACTAGCGGGGGCCTACAATGAGCAGTTCTTC,CASSLALAGAYNEQFF,TRBJ2-1,TRBV7-2,.,TRBD2
TGTGCCAGCAGCCCCGGGACAGGGGGCTTAAATGAGCAGTTCTTC,CASSPGTGGLNEQFF,TRBJ2-1,TRBV7-9,.,TRBD1
TGTGCCAGCAGCAAAGATTTGCCGGGCGGAGGCACTGAAGCTTTCTTT,CASSKDLPGGGTEAFF,TRBJ1-1,TRBV21-1,.,.
TGTGCCAGCAGTGAAGAAGCGGGTTCCGGGGAGCTGTTTTTT,CASSEEAGSGELFF,TRBJ2-2,TRBV6-1,.,.
TGTGCCAGCAGCTTGGGGTCAGATACGCAGTATTTT,CASSLGSDTQYF,TRBJ2-3,TRBV11-2,.,.
TGTGCCAGCAGTGTAACAGGGTACTCCTACAATGAGCAGTTCTTC,CASSVTGYSYNEQFF,TRBJ2-1,TRBV2,.,.
TGCGCCAGCAGCCAACGAACAGGGGGCGGCGAGCAGTACTTC,CASSQRTGGGEQYF,TRBJ2-7,TRBV4-1,.,TRBD1
TGTGCCAGCAGCTTGGTGGGGACAGGGGGCGCGGAAGGCTACGAGCAGTACTTC,CASSLVGTGGAEGYEQYF,TRBJ2-7,TRBV5-6,.,TRBD1
TGTGCCAGCAGTTTATTGGGAGAGACCCAGTACTTC,CASSLLGETQYF,TRBJ2-5,TRBV27,.,.
TGTGCCTGGGGTACAGGGACCACTGAAGCTTTCTTT,CAWGTGTTEAFF,TRBJ1-1,TRBV30,once,.
TGTGCCAGCAGCTTTAACACTGAAGCTTTCTTT,CASSFNTEAFF,TRBJ1-1,TRBV5-6,.,.
TGTGCCAGCAGTGAAGGGGCAATGTTGGTCAATGAGCAGTTCTTC,CASSEGAMLVNEQFF,TRBJ2-1,TRBV25-1,.,.
TGTGCCAGCTCCCCAACAGGGTTGGGGGACTACGAGCAGTACTTC,CASSPTGLGDYEQYF,TRBJ2-7,TRBV7-3,.,.
TGTGCCAGTTCTCGGGGGAACACTGAAGCTTTCTTT,CASSRGNTEAFF,TRBJ1-1,TRBV28,.,.